The 20 T cell receptor beta chains below were found in one sample sequenced in a study of OX40 agonist ivuxolimab in advanced cancers. Clones were read by immunoSEQ multiplex PCR, and TCRdb kept only the in-frame ones, dropping some. The table shows more than 50,000 clones, with more than 80% occurring only once. Sequenced material: CD4+ or CD8+ T cells sorted from blood, taken in a trial of the OX40 agonist ivuxolimab. The source of these receptors is an adult with an advanced solid tumor such as melanoma, head and neck, liver or kidney cancer.

The V gene is TRBV19, the J gene TRBJ2-7; a possible D gene is TRBD1 (5 bases). CDR1 LNHDA and CDR2 SQIVND come from the germline V gene (reference sequence). The CDR3 runs to 14 residues. V was shortened by 5 bases and J by 0 bases, with 11 bases between the two germline ends. CDR3 bases: TGTGCCAGTAGTCCTCAGACAGTCTCCTACGAGCAGTACTTC. Protein sequence: CASSPQTVSYEQYF.

DNA for the CDR3: TGTGCCAGCAGTTTTAACAGAGACACCGGGGAGCTGTTTTTT. This translates into CASSFNRDTGELFF. V gene TRBV27 combines with J gene TRBJ2-2; D is unresolved. CDR1 MNHEY and CDR2 SMNVEV come from the germline V gene (reference sequence). Between the trimmed V and J ends, which lost 3 bases and 3 bases, there was a span of 8 bases. The length of the CDR3 is 14 residues.

V is TRBV19 and J is TRBJ2-1, with 8 bases matching TRBD2. Per the germline V gene, CDR1 is LNHDA and CDR2 is SQIVND (reference sequence). The CDR3 contains 13 residues. J lost 7 bases, V lost 4 bases, and 3 bases had no gene match. CDR3 nucleotides: TGTGCCAGTAGTAGGCGGGAGGTGAATGAGCAGTTCTTC. Its protein is CASSRREVNEQFF.

The CDR3 coding sequence is TGCGCCAGCAGCCCCCAGGGGGGGGTCAATCAGCCCCAGCATTTT. The encoded protein is CASSPQGGVNQPQHF. The chain combines TRBV5-1 with TRBJ1-5, with 7 nucleotides matching TRBD1. CDR3 length equals 15 residues. The trim removed 4 bases at V and 3 bases at J, leaving 7 bases unmatched. Germline V gene data show CDR1 as SGHRS and CDR2 as YFSETQ.

This clone occurred once. The chain is built from TRBV7-2 and TRBJ2-5, with D perhaps matching TRBD1 (6 bases). The CDR3 extends over 14 amino acids. V was shortened by 9 bases and J by 4 bases, with 18 bases between the two germline ends. Germline V gene sequence: CDR1 SGHTA, CDR2 FQGNSA. Here the CDR3 DNA reads TGTGCCAGTAAAATGGGGGCAGGGCTAGAGACCCAGTACTTC. Its protein is CASKMGAGLETQYF.

About this clone: Other nucleotide sequences in the sample specify the same CDR3. The chain couples TRBV4-3 to TRBJ2-5; D not certain. The germline V gene encodes CDR1 LGHNA and CDR2 YSLEER. Trimming took 1 base from V and 2 from J, leaving 8 bases between them. The CDR3 runs 14 residues. Written as DNA, the CDR3 is TGCGCCAGCAGCCAAGCCCTAAGTCAAGAGACCCAGTACTTC. This sequence encodes CASSQALSQETQYF.

A single count supports this clone. This rearrangement joins TRBV30 to TRBJ2-5; weak D call: TRBD2 (5 bases). Per the germline V gene, CDR1 is GTSNPN and CDR2 is SVGIG (reference sequence). CDR3 length equals 13 residues. Trimming shortened V by 1 base and J by 7 bases, and 13 bases separated the two germline ends. The CDR3 region has the DNA TGTGCCTGGAGTGAACAGACCGCGGGGACCCAGTACTTC. It is translated as CAWSEQTAGTQYF.

This rearrangement joins TRBV6-1 to TRBJ2-2; the D gene is possibly TRBD1 (5 bases). Germline CDR1 and CDR2: MNHNS and SASEGT. The CDR3 is made up of 16 amino acids. Trimming removed 1 base at V and 2 bases at J, with 11 bases between. The CDR3 DNA follows: TGTGCCAGCAGTGAAGGAGGACAAGTAAACACCGGGGAGCTGTTTTTT. Amino acids: CASSEGGQVNTGELFF.

V is TRBV11-2 and J is TRBJ2-2, with a possible D match to TRBD1 (5 bases). CDR3 length equals 16 residues. The germline gives CDR1 SGHAT, CDR2 FQNNGV. Trimming took off 1 base at V and 3 bases at J, with 12 bases between the two ends. This CDR3 reads CASSLGLRVHTGELFF. DNA of the CDR3: TGTGCCAGCAGCTTAGGGCTCAGGGTCCACACCGGGGAGCTGTTTTTT.

This chain links TRBV7-8 with TRBJ2-2; 7 bases match TRBD1. From germline, CDR1 is SGHVS and CDR2 FQNEAQ. This CDR3 comprises 16 residues. V lost 5 bases to trimming and J lost 1 base; unmatched junction nucleotides: 7. As DNA, the CDR3 is TGTGCCAGCAGCGCCCCGGGACAGAGGAACACCGGGGAGCTGTTTTTT. Amino acid sequence: CASSAPGQRNTGELFF.

The chain employs TRBV7-9 and TRBJ2-1, with D unclear. Germline V lookup: CDR1 SEHNR, CDR2 FQNEAQ (reference sequence). This CDR3 contains 14 residues. V was cut by 2 bases and J by 8 bases, with 13 bases left in between. CDR3 in amino acids: CASSLLGILDEQFF. Here the CDR3 DNA reads TGTGCCAGCAGCTTATTGGGGATTCTGGATGAGCAGTTCTTC.

J is TRBJ2-2 and V is TRBV4-1, with TRBD2 matching over 11 bases. The germline CDR1 and CDR2 sequences are MGHRA and YSYEKL. The CDR3 covers 18 residues. V shed 6 bases and J 3 bases; nucleotides not matched to a gene: 12. This CDR3 is CASSPSYSGRADTGELFF. The CDR3 DNA sequence: TGCGCCAGCAGTCCCAGTTATAGCGGGAGGGCGGACACCGGGGAGCTGTTTTTT.

This rearrangement joins TRBV28 to TRBJ2-1; 13 bases align to TRBD2. This CDR3 has 15 amino acids. Trimming at V came to 6 bases and at J to 14 bases, leaving 13 bases not matched to a gene. From germline, CDR1 is MDHEN and CDR2 SYDVKM. The CDR3, as DNA: TGTGCCAGCAGCCTCGGACTAGCGGGAGTGTCTAGCGAGTTCTTC. It specifies CASSLGLAGVSSEFF.

The table lists this clone with a count of one. This sequence joins TRBV15 and TRBJ1-5; TRBD1 might be the D (6 bases). CDR1 LNHNV and CDR2 YYDKDF come from the germline V gene (reference sequence). V was trimmed by 1 base and J by 16 bases, leaving 14 bases between them. The CDR3 loop spans 12 amino acids. This chain's CDR3 is CATSRGDRSNHF. CDR3 nucleotide sequence: TGTGCCACCAGCAGAGGAGACAGGTCCAATCATTTT.

The chain couples TRBV4-1 to TRBJ2-3; 8 bases line up with TRBD1. Germline CDR1 reads MGHRA; CDR2 reads YSYEKL. The CDR3 totals 16 residues. With 2 bases clipped from V and 4 bases from J, the junction kept 8 bases outside the gene matches. Here the CDR3 reads CASSQSDRVLSDTQYF. The CDR3 DNA follows: TGCGCCAGCAGCCAATCGGACAGGGTACTCTCAGATACGCAGTATTTT.

The rearrangement links TRBV2 to TRBJ1-2; the match to TRBD1 covers 10 bases. This CDR3 has 13 residues. With 5 bases clipped from V and 7 bases from J, the junction kept 4 bases outside the gene matches. Germline V gene sequence: CDR1 SNHLY, CDR2 FYNNEI. The CDR3 spells CASSRQGAGGYTF. CDR3 sequence (DNA): TGTGCCAGCAGTCGACAGGGGGCGGGTGGCTACACCTTC.

The chain employs TRBV7-2 and TRBJ1-5; D is unresolved. The CDR3 is made up of 15 amino acids. The V gene's germline CDR1 is SGHTA and CDR2 FQGNSA. The germline V and J ends were trimmed by 0 bases and 7 bases, with 13 bases remaining between them. CDR3 residues: CASSLAGNGWQPQHF. CDR3 bases: TGTGCCAGCAGCTTAGCGGGGAACGGTTGGCAGCCCCAGCATTTT.

The V and J genes are TRBV6-1 and TRBJ1-5; a weak D match, TRBD1 (5 bases). Germline V lookup: CDR1 MNHNS, CDR2 SASEGT. V was cut by 3 bases and J by 7 bases, with 10 bases left in between. This CDR3 is 13 amino acids long. The CDR3 here is CASSEGDWQPQHF. The DNA of the CDR3 is TGTGCCAGCAGTGAGGGGGATTGGCAGCCCCAGCATTTT.

The rearrangement links TRBV5-1 to TRBJ2-3; no firm D call. CDR1 SGHRS and CDR2 YFSETQ come from the germline V gene. The V end lost 4 bases, the J end lost 6 bases, and 12 bases lay between the germline ends. CDR3 length equals 13 residues. CDR3 bases: TGCGCCAGCAGCCCAATCCCTCAGGATACGCAGTATTTT. Protein product: CASSPIPQDTQYF.

A single count supports this clone. The rearrangement links TRBV18 to TRBJ2-2; no clear D gene. The V end lost 1 base, the J end lost 3 bases, and 12 bases lay between the germline ends. Germline lookup yields CDR1 KGHSH and CDR2 LQKENI. This CDR3 spans 16 amino acids. The CDR3 is CASSPLGRVDTGELFF. The CDR3 DNA reads as TGTGCCAGCTCACCACTTGGTCGGGTAGACACCGGGGAGCTGTTTTTT.